The rows below give T cell receptor beta chains drawn from one sample of a study of radiotherapy plus CTLA-4 blockade in lung cancer. Assay used: immunoSEQ multiplex PCR; TCRdb lists only in-frame clones, some missing. Counted here are around 82,000 clones, around 84% occurring once; the ten biggest clones make up over 15%. The sequencing used peripheral blood, collected from a patient treated with radiotherapy plus ipilimumab. These receptors all come from a human donor with non-small cell lung cancer that progressed on radiotherapy plus ipilimumab. Both conserved end residues are part of each CDR3. D genes are given only for firm matches.

D gene: -
V gene: TRBV18
J gene: TRBJ1-4
CDR3 DNA: TGTGCCAGCTCACCAGAGTATCGGGGCGTCGAAAAACTGTTTTTT
CDR3 protein: CASSPEYRGVEKLFF

D gene: -
V gene: TRBV4-3
J gene: TRBJ2-3
CDR3 DNA: TGCGCCAGCAGCCAAGTTATACGGGGCACAGATACGCAGTATTTT
CDR3 protein: CASSQVIRGTDTQYF

D gene: TRBD2
V gene: TRBV9
J gene: TRBJ2-1
CDR3 DNA: TGTGCCAGCAGCGCGGGACTAGCGGAGTACAATGAGCAGTTCTTC
CDR3 protein: CASSAGLAEYNEQFF

D gene: TRBD1
V gene: TRBV7-9
J gene: TRBJ1-4
CDR3 DNA: TGTGCCAGCAGCGCGGGACAGGGCAACATCGGTAATGAAAAACTGTTTTTT
CDR3 protein: CASSAGQGNIGNEKLFF

D gene: TRBD1
V gene: TRBV30
J gene: TRBJ1-4
CDR3 DNA: TGTGCCTGGAGTTCAGGGGGCGCTCTTGCAACTAATGAAAAACTGTTTTTT
CDR3 protein: CAWSSGGALATNEKLFF

D gene: TRBD1
V gene: TRBV7-2
J gene: TRBJ2-7
CDR3 DNA: TGTGCCAGCAGCTTAGCAGGGACAGGTTACTACGAGCAGTACTTC
CDR3 protein: CASSLAGTGYYEQYF

D gene: -
V gene: TRBV18
J gene: TRBJ2-7
CDR3 DNA: TGTGCCAGCTCACCACCCAATCCCTACGAGCAGTACTTC
CDR3 protein: CASSPPNPYEQYF

D gene: -
V gene: TRBV6-1
J gene: TRBJ2-3
CDR3 DNA: TGTGCCAGCAGTGAACAGCCCATAAGCACAGATACGCAGTATTTT
CDR3 protein: CASSEQPISTDTQYF

D gene: -
V gene: TRBV7-2
J gene: TRBJ1-4
CDR3 DNA: TGTGCCAGCAGCCCCACGGTAACGGATGAAAAACTGTTTTTT
CDR3 protein: CASSPTVTDEKLFF

D gene: -
V gene: TRBV6-5
J gene: TRBJ2-1
CDR3 DNA: TGTGCCAGCAGGGCACCGGCTTCCAATGAGCAGTTCTTC
CDR3 protein: CASRAPASNEQFF

D gene: -
V gene: TRBV27
J gene: TRBJ1-1
CDR3 DNA: TGTGCCAGCAGTTTCGGGGGGCAGGGGATGGCTTTCTTT
CDR3 protein: CASSFGGQGMAFF

D gene: -
V gene: TRBV7-9
J gene: TRBJ1-6
CDR3 DNA: TGTGCCAGCAGCTCCCGATACAGCTCCTATAATTCACCCCTCCACTTT
CDR3 protein: CASSSRYSSYNSPLHF